This T cell receptor beta chain appears in the sequencing data of a study of blood T cells in healthy people across ages. Study in general: About one barcoded beta molecule per two T cells was the capture yield of template switching.

This CDR3 contains 16 residues. Germline V gene data show CDR1 as DFQATT and CDR2 as SNEGSKA (reference sequence). After removal of 0 bases from V and 1 base from J, the junction contained 6 bases not matched to a gene. The sample holds a few counts of this clonotype. Its antigen is still unknown. Study-wide results and limits: Long-lived and aged donors differed, with more naive CD4+ cells and higher diversity in the long-lived. Estimated diversity, derived from one million T cells, was regarded as an underestimate. TCR beta diversity, measured per million T cells, fell in a roughly linear way with age.

Then a second PCR, running about 6 to 12 cycles, was carried out with a sample-barcoded 5' primer and a J-beta primer mix. TCRdb called the 5' RACE reads again in MiXCR, with one record for every CDR3 protein. The sample shows over 950,000 distinct CDR3 sequences, just over 50% of them seen only once. J is TRBJ2-7 and V is TRBV20-1; 10 positions agree with TRBD2. Sequencing was carried out using blood. This TCR was sampled from a woman aged 60-75 years in good health. CDR3 loop: CSARERAGGSSYEQYF. The CDR3 bases are TGCAGTGCTAGAGAACGAGCGGGAGGGTCGTCCTACGAGCAGTACTTC.